These T cell receptor beta chains were read from a single sample in a study of shared clonotypes between healthy human individuals. The table came from immunoSEQ multiplex PCR; TCRdb's copy has only in-frame clones and leaves some out. Of fewer than 1.8 million clones listed, around 98.5% are singletons. The sequencing sample was made of naive CD4+ T cells sorted from blood. The receptors originated from a young man in good health. CDR3s include the opening cysteine and the closing phenylalanine or tryptophan. A D gene is named only where the DNA matches it firmly. Clone size is stated in some rows and not others, as once, few, many or a class when expanded.

cdr3_nt: TGTGCCAGCAATAGTCTCCAGGATGGCTACACCTTC
cdr3_aa: CASNSLQDGYTF
clone_size: -
j_call: TRBJ1-2
v_call: TRBV7-9
d_call: -

cdr3_nt: TGCAGCGTACGAGCGGACAGGGATAACTACGAGCAGTACTTC
cdr3_aa: CSVRADRDNYEQYF
clone_size: -
j_call: TRBJ2-7
v_call: TRBV29-1
d_call: TRBD1

cdr3_nt: TGTGCCAGAAGCTTAGCTCTCGACAAGACGGGAAACACCATATATTTT
cdr3_aa: CARSLALDKTGNTIYF
clone_size: -
j_call: TRBJ1-3
v_call: TRBV5-3
d_call: -

cdr3_nt: TGTGCCACCTGGGTCACTGGCACAGATACGCAGTATTTT
cdr3_aa: CATWVTGTDTQYF
clone_size: -
j_call: TRBJ2-3
v_call: TRBV28
d_call: -

cdr3_nt: TGTGCCAGCCCTCCGGCACTAGCGCATCACTCCTACGAGCAGTACTTC
cdr3_aa: CASPPALAHHSYEQYF
clone_size: -
j_call: TRBJ2-7
v_call: TRBV28
d_call: TRBD2

cdr3_nt: TGTGCCAGCAGCACGGACAGGGGCACTGAAGCTTTCTTT
cdr3_aa: CASSTDRGTEAFF
clone_size: -
j_call: TRBJ1-1
v_call: TRBV7-2
d_call: TRBD1

cdr3_nt: TGTGCCAGCAGTTCCCGGGACGGACCCTACGAGCAGTACTTC
cdr3_aa: CASSSRDGPYEQYF
clone_size: -
j_call: TRBJ2-7
v_call: TRBV2
d_call: -

cdr3_nt: TGTGCCAGCAGGACCGGGACTAGCGGGAGCAATGAGCAGTTCTTC
cdr3_aa: CASRTGTSGSNEQFF
clone_size: -
j_call: TRBJ2-1
v_call: TRBV6-6
d_call: TRBD2

cdr3_nt: TGCGCCAGCAGCCTACTAGCGGGAGGGACCCCTTACAATGAGCAGTTCTTC
cdr3_aa: CASSLLAGGTPYNEQFF
clone_size: -
j_call: TRBJ2-1
v_call: TRBV5-1
d_call: TRBD2

cdr3_nt: TGTGCCAGCAGCCGTCAACTCCTTAACACCGGGGAGCTGTTTTTT
cdr3_aa: CASSRQLLNTGELFF
clone_size: -
j_call: TRBJ2-2
v_call: TRBV7-2
d_call: -

cdr3_nt: TGTGCCAGCAGTTCCGGACAGGGAAAGGACACCGGGGAGCTGTTTTTT
cdr3_aa: CASSSGQGKDTGELFF
clone_size: -
j_call: TRBJ2-2
v_call: TRBV28
d_call: TRBD1

cdr3_nt: TGTGCCAGCAGCCAAGAAAGGCCGGGCCTGGGGGCCCAGTACTTC
cdr3_aa: CASSQERPGLGAQYF
clone_size: -
j_call: TRBJ2-5
v_call: TRBV14
d_call: -

cdr3_nt: TGTGCCAGACCTCCTCCGGGATCCACAGATACGCAGTATTTT
cdr3_aa: CARPPPGSTDTQYF
clone_size: -
j_call: TRBJ2-3
v_call: TRBV6-4
d_call: -

cdr3_nt: TGTGCCTGGAGTGCCCCCGGGTCCCTCAGCGCCCATAGGAGCTACAATGAGCAGTTCTTC
cdr3_aa: CAWSAPGSLSAHRSYNEQFF
clone_size: -
j_call: TRBJ2-1
v_call: TRBV30
d_call: -

cdr3_nt: TGTGCCAGCAGCGCCTCTCCAAGATCCGGGACTAGCTCTCTGTTCTTC
cdr3_aa: CASSASPRSGTSSLFF
clone_size: -
j_call: TRBJ2-1
v_call: TRBV7-7
d_call: TRBD2

cdr3_nt: TGTGCCAGCAGCTTGGTAGGGCAGGGATACAATGAGCAGTTCTTC
cdr3_aa: CASSLVGQGYNEQFF
clone_size: -
j_call: TRBJ2-1
v_call: TRBV5-6
d_call: -

cdr3_nt: TGTGCCAGCAGCTTACGAGGGAGAGATTCCTACGAGCAGTACTTC
cdr3_aa: CASSLRGRDSYEQYF
clone_size: -
j_call: TRBJ2-7
v_call: TRBV7-8
d_call: -

cdr3_nt: TGCAGCGTCGCCGGGACAGGGACCTACGAGCAGTACTTC
cdr3_aa: CSVAGTGTYEQYF
clone_size: -
j_call: TRBJ2-7
v_call: TRBV29-1
d_call: TRBD1

cdr3_nt: TGTGCCAGCAGCCCCGCGGGCGAGACCCAGTACTTC
cdr3_aa: CASSPAGETQYF
clone_size: -
j_call: TRBJ2-5
v_call: TRBV7-2
d_call: -

cdr3_nt: TGTGCCAGCAGCTTCCAGGGGGAAAACACCATATATTTT
cdr3_aa: CASSFQGENTIYF
clone_size: -
j_call: TRBJ1-3
v_call: TRBV5-4
d_call: TRBD1

cdr3_nt: TGTGCCAGCAGTTTATTTCCCGCCGGGGAGCTGTTTTTT
cdr3_aa: CASSLFPAGELFF
clone_size: -
j_call: TRBJ2-2
v_call: TRBV27
d_call: -

cdr3_nt: TGTGCCTGGGGACCCGCGGGGACAGGGATTAGGGAGACCCAGTACTTC
cdr3_aa: CAWGPAGTGIRETQYF
clone_size: -
j_call: TRBJ2-5
v_call: TRBV30
d_call: TRBD1

cdr3_nt: TGTGCCAGCAGCCATGCGGGGACAGTAAACACTGAAGCTTTCTTT
cdr3_aa: CASSHAGTVNTEAFF
clone_size: -
j_call: TRBJ1-1
v_call: TRBV11-2
d_call: TRBD1

cdr3_nt: TGTTCTCGGGGGTCGTGGTTTGAAGCTTTCTTT
cdr3_aa: CSRGSWFEAFF
clone_size: once
j_call: TRBJ1-1
v_call: TRBV20-1
d_call: -

cdr3_nt: TGCAGTGCTAGAGCCGGGAGGGACACCTTC
cdr3_aa: CSARAGRDTF
clone_size: -
j_call: TRBJ1-2
v_call: TRBV20-1
d_call: -

cdr3_nt: TGTGCCAGCAGCTTGGTACCGGGGGCCGGGGAGACCCAGTACTTC
cdr3_aa: CASSLVPGAGETQYF
clone_size: -
j_call: TRBJ2-5
v_call: TRBV5-5
d_call: -

cdr3_nt: TGTGCCAGCAGTTTTCGTGGGAATGAGCAGTTCTTC
cdr3_aa: CASSFRGNEQFF
clone_size: -
j_call: TRBJ2-1
v_call: TRBV27
d_call: -

cdr3_nt: TGCAGCGTTGAGCAACTAGCATTTTACAATGAGCAGTTCTTC
cdr3_aa: CSVEQLAFYNEQFF
clone_size: -
j_call: TRBJ2-1
v_call: TRBV29-1
d_call: -

cdr3_nt: TGTGCCAGCAGCTTGCGGAGGCCCCAAGAGACCCAGTACTTC
cdr3_aa: CASSLRRPQETQYF
clone_size: -
j_call: TRBJ2-5
v_call: TRBV5-5
d_call: -

cdr3_nt: TGCGCCAGCAGCTTCACCGACAGTACCTACAATGAGCAGTTCTTC
cdr3_aa: CASSFTDSTYNEQFF
clone_size: -
j_call: TRBJ2-1
v_call: TRBV5-1
d_call: -

cdr3_nt: TGTGCCAGCAGCTTACAGTTGAACTATGGCTACACCTTC
cdr3_aa: CASSLQLNYGYTF
clone_size: -
j_call: TRBJ1-2
v_call: TRBV7-2
d_call: -

cdr3_nt: TGCGCCAGCAGCGCGACTTTATCCGGGGAGCTGTTTTTT
cdr3_aa: CASSATLSGELFF
clone_size: -
j_call: TRBJ2-2
v_call: TRBV5-1
d_call: -

cdr3_nt: TGCGCCAGCAGCTTGGTGGGTGTCGAGTCCAAAAACATTCAGTACTTC
cdr3_aa: CASSLVGVESKNIQYF
clone_size: -
j_call: TRBJ2-4
v_call: TRBV5-1
d_call: -

cdr3_nt: TGTGCCAGCAGCGTTGACCTAAACACTGAAGCTTTCTTT
cdr3_aa: CASSVDLNTEAFF
clone_size: -
j_call: TRBJ1-1
v_call: TRBV9
d_call: -

cdr3_nt: TGTGCCAGCAGTATGCCAGGGGCTTCCTACGAGCAGTACTTC
cdr3_aa: CASSMPGASYEQYF
clone_size: -
j_call: TRBJ2-7
v_call: TRBV6-6
d_call: -

cdr3_nt: TGTGCCAGCTCACCACAACAACAGGGATTCTCTGGAAACACCATATATTTT
cdr3_aa: CASSPQQQGFSGNTIYF
clone_size: -
j_call: TRBJ1-3
v_call: TRBV18
d_call: -

cdr3_nt: TGTGCCAGCAGCTTAGGGGGACTAGCGGGACGGGGTGCCTACAATGAGCAGTTCTTC
cdr3_aa: CASSLGGLAGRGAYNEQFF
clone_size: -
j_call: TRBJ2-1
v_call: TRBV7-6
d_call: TRBD2

cdr3_nt: TGTGCCAGCAGCTTAGAGGTGCTGCGGGAGCAGTTCTTC
cdr3_aa: CASSLEVLREQFF
clone_size: -
j_call: TRBJ2-1
v_call: TRBV11-2
d_call: -

cdr3_nt: TGTGCCAGCAAGTGGATTGGGACCTACGAGCAGTACTTC
cdr3_aa: CASKWIGTYEQYF
clone_size: -
j_call: TRBJ2-7
v_call: TRBV28
d_call: -

cdr3_nt: TGCGCCAGCAGCTTGGCGGGGCAGGGGGCCTACAATGAGCAGTTCTTC
cdr3_aa: CASSLAGQGAYNEQFF
clone_size: -
j_call: TRBJ2-1
v_call: TRBV5-1
d_call: TRBD1

cdr3_nt: TGTGCCAGCAGCTCGGGGACTAGCGGGTGGTACGAGCAGTACTTC
cdr3_aa: CASSSGTSGWYEQYF
clone_size: once
j_call: TRBJ2-7
v_call: TRBV7-2
d_call: TRBD2

cdr3_nt: TGTGCCAGCAGCCAAGTGTCTTTCCCGGGCTATGGCTACACCTTC
cdr3_aa: CASSQVSFPGYGYTF
clone_size: -
j_call: TRBJ1-2
v_call: TRBV14
d_call: -

cdr3_nt: TGTGCCAGCACTATCAGGGATAATCAGCCCCAGCATTTT
cdr3_aa: CASTIRDNQPQHF
clone_size: -
j_call: TRBJ1-5
v_call: TRBV2
d_call: -

cdr3_nt: TGTGCCAGCAGCAGCAGGCTTAACACTGAAGCTTTCTTT
cdr3_aa: CASSSRLNTEAFF
clone_size: -
j_call: TRBJ1-1
v_call: TRBV7-6
d_call: -

cdr3_nt: TGTGCCAGCAGCGTAGATGCCCGGGTGGATACGCAGTATTTT
cdr3_aa: CASSVDARVDTQYF
clone_size: -
j_call: TRBJ2-3
v_call: TRBV9
d_call: -

cdr3_nt: TGTGCCAGTAGTATCGTAGCCTCCTCCTACGAGCAGTACTTC
cdr3_aa: CASSIVASSYEQYF
clone_size: -
j_call: TRBJ2-7
v_call: TRBV19
d_call: -

cdr3_nt: TGTGCCAGCAGTGAAGGCAGGGACGGTCAGCCCCAGCATTTT
cdr3_aa: CASSEGRDGQPQHF
clone_size: -
j_call: TRBJ1-5
v_call: TRBV2
d_call: -

cdr3_nt: TGTGCCAGCAGAACAGGGTGGCGGTCCGGGGAGCTGTTTTTT
cdr3_aa: CASRTGWRSGELFF
clone_size: -
j_call: TRBJ2-2
v_call: TRBV27
d_call: -

cdr3_nt: TGTGCCAGCAGCTTAGAATTGGCAGGGGGGAACACCATATATTTT
cdr3_aa: CASSLELAGGNTIYF
clone_size: -
j_call: TRBJ1-3
v_call: TRBV7-2
d_call: TRBD1

cdr3_nt: TGTGCCAGCAGTGCTAGGACAGGGTCCGTGTCGGCTTCGAACACTGAAGCTTTCTTT
cdr3_aa: CASSARTGSVSASNTEAFF
clone_size: -
j_call: TRBJ1-1
v_call: TRBV2
d_call: TRBD1

cdr3_nt: TGTGCCAGCAGCTTCACGGAGGGCGGGGAGCTGTTTTTT
cdr3_aa: CASSFTEGGELFF
clone_size: few
j_call: TRBJ2-2
v_call: TRBV7-9
d_call: -

cdr3_nt: TGCAGTGCTCCTCACCGTACTGAAGCTTTCTTT
cdr3_aa: CSAPHRTEAFF
clone_size: -
j_call: TRBJ1-1
v_call: TRBV20-1
d_call: -

cdr3_nt: TGTGCCAGCAGCTCCAGGGCTCTCGGAAACACCATATATTTT
cdr3_aa: CASSSRALGNTIYF
clone_size: -
j_call: TRBJ1-3
v_call: TRBV9
d_call: -

cdr3_nt: TGTGCCAGCAATCCTAGACTAGCGGGAGGCCCCTACGAGCAGTACTTC
cdr3_aa: CASNPRLAGGPYEQYF
clone_size: -
j_call: TRBJ2-7
v_call: TRBV6-6
d_call: TRBD2

cdr3_nt: TGTGCCAGTACGGCGGGACAGAGCGTCACTGAAGCTTTCTTT
cdr3_aa: CASTAGQSVTEAFF
clone_size: once
j_call: TRBJ1-1
v_call: TRBV2
d_call: TRBD1

cdr3_nt: TGCGCCAGCAGCTTGTCTACAGCCATGAACACTGAAGCTTTCTTT
cdr3_aa: CASSLSTAMNTEAFF
clone_size: -
j_call: TRBJ1-1
v_call: TRBV5-1
d_call: -

cdr3_nt: TGTGCCAGCAGCGTAACCAGCGGTTCCAATGAGCAGTTCTTC
cdr3_aa: CASSVTSGSNEQFF
clone_size: -
j_call: TRBJ2-1
v_call: TRBV9
d_call: -